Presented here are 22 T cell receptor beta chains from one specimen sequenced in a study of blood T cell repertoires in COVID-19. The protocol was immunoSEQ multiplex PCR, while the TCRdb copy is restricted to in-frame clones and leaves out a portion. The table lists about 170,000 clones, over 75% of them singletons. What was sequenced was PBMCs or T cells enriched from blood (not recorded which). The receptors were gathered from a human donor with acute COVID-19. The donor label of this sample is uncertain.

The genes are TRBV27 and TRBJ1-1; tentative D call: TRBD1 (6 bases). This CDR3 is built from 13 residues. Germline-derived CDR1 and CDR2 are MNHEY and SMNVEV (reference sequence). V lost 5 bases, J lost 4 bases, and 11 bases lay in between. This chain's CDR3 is CASSPGGGTEAFF. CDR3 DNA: TGTGCCAGCAGTCCGGGGGGCGGCACTGAAGCTTTCTTT.

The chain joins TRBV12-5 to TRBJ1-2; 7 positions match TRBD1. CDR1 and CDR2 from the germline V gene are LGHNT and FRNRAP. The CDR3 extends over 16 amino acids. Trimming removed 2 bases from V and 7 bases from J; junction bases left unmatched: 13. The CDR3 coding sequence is TGTGCTAGTGGTTTGCAGGGGGGCAGGGGCGCGACTGGCTACACCTTC. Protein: CASGLQGGRGATGYTF.

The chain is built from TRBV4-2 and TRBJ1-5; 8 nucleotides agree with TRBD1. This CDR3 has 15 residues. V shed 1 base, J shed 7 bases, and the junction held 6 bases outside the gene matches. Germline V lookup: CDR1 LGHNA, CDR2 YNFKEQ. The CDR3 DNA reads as TGTGCCAGCAGCCAAGTGACAGGGGCCGACCAGCCCCAGCATTTT. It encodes CASSQVTGADQPQHF.

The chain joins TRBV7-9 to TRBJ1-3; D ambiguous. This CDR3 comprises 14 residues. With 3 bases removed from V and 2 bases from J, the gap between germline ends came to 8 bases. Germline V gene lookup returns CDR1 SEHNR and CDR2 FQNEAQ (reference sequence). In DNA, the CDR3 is TGTGCCAGCAGCTTTCCGTTCCCTGGAAACACCATATATTTT. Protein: CASSFPFPGNTIYF.

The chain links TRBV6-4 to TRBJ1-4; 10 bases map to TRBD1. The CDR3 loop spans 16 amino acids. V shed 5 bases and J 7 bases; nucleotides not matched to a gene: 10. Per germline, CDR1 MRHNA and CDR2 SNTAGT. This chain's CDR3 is CASSPHSGTGVEKLFF. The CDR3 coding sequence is TGTGCCAGCAGTCCGCACTCCGGGACAGGGGTTGAAAAACTGTTTTTT.

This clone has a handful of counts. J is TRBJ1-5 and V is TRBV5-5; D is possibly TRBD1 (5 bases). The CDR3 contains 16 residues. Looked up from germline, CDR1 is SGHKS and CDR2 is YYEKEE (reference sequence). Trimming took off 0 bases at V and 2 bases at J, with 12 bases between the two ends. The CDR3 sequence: CASSLVGGDGNQPQHF. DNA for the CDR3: TGTGCCAGCAGCTTGGTGGGGGGAGACGGCAATCAGCCCCAGCATTTT.

The CDR3 DNA reads as TGTGCCAGCAGCTTAGACCAAGCGGGGGGCAATGAGCAGTTCTTC. Translating it yields CASSLDQAGGNEQFF. The chain recombines TRBV11-2 with TRBJ2-1; 9 bases fit TRBD2. This CDR3 has 15 residues. The germline V gene encodes CDR1 SGHAT and CDR2 FQNNGV. V trimming: 0 bases; J trimming: 6 bases; junction bases outside the gene matches: 3.

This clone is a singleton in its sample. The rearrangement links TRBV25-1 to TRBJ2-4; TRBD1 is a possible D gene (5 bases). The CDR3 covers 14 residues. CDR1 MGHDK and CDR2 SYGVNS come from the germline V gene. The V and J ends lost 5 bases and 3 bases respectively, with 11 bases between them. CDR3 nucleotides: TGTGCCAGCAGTTCAGACAGAAACAAAAACATTCAGTACTTC. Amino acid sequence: CASSSDRNKNIQYF.

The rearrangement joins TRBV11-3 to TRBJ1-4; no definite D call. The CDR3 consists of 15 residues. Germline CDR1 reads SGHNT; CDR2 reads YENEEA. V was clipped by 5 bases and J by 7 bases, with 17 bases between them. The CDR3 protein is CASSPWVGGIEKLFF. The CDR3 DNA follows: TGTGCCAGCAGCCCTTGGGTGGGAGGGATTGAAAAACTGTTTTTT.

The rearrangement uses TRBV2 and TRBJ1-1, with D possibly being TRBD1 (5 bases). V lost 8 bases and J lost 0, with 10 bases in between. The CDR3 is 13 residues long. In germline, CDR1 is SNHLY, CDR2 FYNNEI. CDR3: CASQQVMNTEAFF. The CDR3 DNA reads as TGTGCCAGCCAACAGGTTATGAACACTGAAGCTTTCTTT.

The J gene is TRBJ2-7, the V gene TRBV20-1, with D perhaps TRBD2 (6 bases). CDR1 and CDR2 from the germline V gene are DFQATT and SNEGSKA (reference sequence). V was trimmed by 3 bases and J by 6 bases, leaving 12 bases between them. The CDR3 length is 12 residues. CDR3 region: CSASRRGFEQYF. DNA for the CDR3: TGCAGTGCTAGTCGGCGGGGTTTCGAGCAGTACTTC.

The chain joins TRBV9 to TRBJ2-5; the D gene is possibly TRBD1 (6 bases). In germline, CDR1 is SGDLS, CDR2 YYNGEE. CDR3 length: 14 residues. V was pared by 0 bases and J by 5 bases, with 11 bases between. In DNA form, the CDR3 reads TGTGCCAGCAGCGTAGACAGGGTCCGGGAGACCCAGTACTTC. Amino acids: CASSVDRVRETQYF.

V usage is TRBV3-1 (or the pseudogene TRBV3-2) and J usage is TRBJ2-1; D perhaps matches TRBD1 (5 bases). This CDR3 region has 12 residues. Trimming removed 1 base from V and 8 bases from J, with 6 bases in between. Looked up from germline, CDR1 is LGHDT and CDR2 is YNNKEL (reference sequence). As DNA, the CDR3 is TGTGCCAGCAGCCAAGTAGGGGATGAGCAGTTCTTC. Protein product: CASSQVGDEQFF.

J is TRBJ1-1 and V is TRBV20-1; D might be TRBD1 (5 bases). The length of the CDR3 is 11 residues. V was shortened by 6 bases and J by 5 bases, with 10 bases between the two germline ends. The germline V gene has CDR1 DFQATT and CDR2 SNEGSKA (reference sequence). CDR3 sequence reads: CSADQGTEAFF. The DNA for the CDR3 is TGCAGTGCGGATCAGGGTACTGAAGCTTTCTTT.

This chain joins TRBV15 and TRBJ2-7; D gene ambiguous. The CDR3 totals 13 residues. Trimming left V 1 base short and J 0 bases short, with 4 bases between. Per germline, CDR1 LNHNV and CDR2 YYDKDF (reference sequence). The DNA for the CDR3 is TGTGCCACCAGCAGAGGGAGCTCCTACGAGCAGTACTTC. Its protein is CATSRGSSYEQYF. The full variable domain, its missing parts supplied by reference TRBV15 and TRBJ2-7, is DAMVIQNPRYQVTQFGKPVTLSCSQTLNHNVMYWYQQKSSQAPKLLFHYYDKDFNNEADTPDNFQSRRPNTSFCFLDIRSPGLGDTAMYLCATSRGSSYEQYFGPGTRLTVT.

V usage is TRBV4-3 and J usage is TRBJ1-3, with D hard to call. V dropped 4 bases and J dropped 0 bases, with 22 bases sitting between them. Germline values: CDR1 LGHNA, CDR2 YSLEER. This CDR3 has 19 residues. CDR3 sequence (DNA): TGCGCCAGCAGCCGTAACCCTCGAGGTGGCTCCGACTCTGGAAACACCATATATTTT. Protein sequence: CASSRNPRGGSDSGNTIYF.

CDR3 protein: CASSSDRAYGYTF. Written as DNA, the CDR3 is TGTGCCAGCAGCTCCGACAGGGCCTATGGCTACACCTTC. V is TRBV6-2 or TRBV6-3 and J is TRBJ1-2, with 7 bases matching TRBD1. The V and J ends lost 6 bases and 4 bases, in that order; junction bases with no gene match: 5. Germline CDR1 and CDR2: MNHEY and SVGEGT. The CDR3 has 13 residues.

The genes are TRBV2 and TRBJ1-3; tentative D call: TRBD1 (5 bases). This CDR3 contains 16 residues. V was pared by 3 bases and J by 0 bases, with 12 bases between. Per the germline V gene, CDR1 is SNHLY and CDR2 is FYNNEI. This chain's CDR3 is CASSEEGRGSGNTIYF. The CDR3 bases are TGTGCCAGCAGTGAGGAGGGTAGGGGCTCTGGAAACACCATATATTTT.

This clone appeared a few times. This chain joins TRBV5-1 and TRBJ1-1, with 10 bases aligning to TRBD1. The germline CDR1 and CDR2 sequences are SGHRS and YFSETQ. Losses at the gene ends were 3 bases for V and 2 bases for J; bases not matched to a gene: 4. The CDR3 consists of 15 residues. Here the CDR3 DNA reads TGCGCCAGCAGCTGGCTGACAGGGGGCAACACTGAAGCTTTCTTT. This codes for CASSWLTGGNTEAFF.

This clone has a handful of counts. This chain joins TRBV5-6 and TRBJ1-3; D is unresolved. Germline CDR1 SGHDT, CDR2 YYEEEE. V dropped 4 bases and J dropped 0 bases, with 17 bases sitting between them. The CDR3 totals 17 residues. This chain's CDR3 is CASSPLVEAHSGNTIYF. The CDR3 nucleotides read TGTGCCAGCAGCCCCTTAGTGGAGGCTCACTCTGGAAACACCATATATTTT.

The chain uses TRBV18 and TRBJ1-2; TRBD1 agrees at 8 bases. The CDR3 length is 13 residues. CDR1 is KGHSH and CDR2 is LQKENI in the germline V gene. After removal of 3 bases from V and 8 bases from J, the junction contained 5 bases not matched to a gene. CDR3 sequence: CASSPETGVGYTF. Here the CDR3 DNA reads TGTGCCAGCTCACCCGAGACAGGGGTAGGCTACACCTTC.

The CDR3 region has the DNA TGTGCCAGCAGTTACGGAGGTCACTACAATGAGCAGTTCTTC. This codes for CASSYGGHYNEQFF. V and J are TRBV6-5 and TRBJ2-1, with D possibly TRBD2 on 5 matching bases. There are 14 residues in the CDR3. V lost 2 bases and J 3 bases, leaving 8 bases between the germline ends. Germline CDR1 reads MNHEY; CDR2 reads SVGAGI.